This T cell receptor beta chain was observed in a study of blood T cell repertoires in COVID-19. TCRdb's table, derived via immunoSEQ multiplex PCR, lists solely in-frame clones and lacks some. The data show about 86,000 clones, with 85% to 90% seen just once and 1% to 1.5% held by the top ten. V trimming: 4 bases; J trimming: 2 bases; junction bases outside the gene matches: 8. The CDR3 sequence is 16 residues long. Germline CDR1 reads MNHEY; CDR2 reads SVGAGI. The chain links TRBV6-5 to TRBJ2-7; 10 nucleotides agree with TRBD2. The sequence derives from a woman aged 50 to 60 with acute COVID-19. Sequences were obtained from PBMCs or T cells enriched from blood (not recorded which). The CDR3 DNA reads as TGTGCCAGCAGTTGGACTAGCGGAGGTAAACCCTACGAGCAGTACTTC. This translates into CASSWTSGGKPYEQYF.